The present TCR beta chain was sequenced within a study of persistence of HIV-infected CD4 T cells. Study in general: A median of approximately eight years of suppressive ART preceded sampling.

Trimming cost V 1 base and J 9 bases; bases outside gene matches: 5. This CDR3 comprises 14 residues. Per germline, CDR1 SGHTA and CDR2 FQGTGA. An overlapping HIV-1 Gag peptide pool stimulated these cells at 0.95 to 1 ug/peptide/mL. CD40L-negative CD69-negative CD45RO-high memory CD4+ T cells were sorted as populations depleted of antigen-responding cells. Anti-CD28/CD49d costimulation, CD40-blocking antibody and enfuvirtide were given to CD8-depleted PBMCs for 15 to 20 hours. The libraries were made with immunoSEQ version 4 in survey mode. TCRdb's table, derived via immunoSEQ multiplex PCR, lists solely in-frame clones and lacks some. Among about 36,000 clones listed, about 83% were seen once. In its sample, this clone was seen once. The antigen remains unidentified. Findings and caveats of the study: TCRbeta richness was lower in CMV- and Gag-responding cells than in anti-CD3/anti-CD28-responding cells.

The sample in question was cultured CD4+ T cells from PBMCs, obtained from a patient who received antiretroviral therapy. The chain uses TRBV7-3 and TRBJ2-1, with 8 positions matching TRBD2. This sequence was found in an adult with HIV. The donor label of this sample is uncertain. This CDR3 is CASSLNGGVGEQFF. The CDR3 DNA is TGTGCCAGCAGCTTAAACGGGGGGGTCGGTGAGCAGTTCTTC.